This T cell receptor (beta chain) was identified in a study of shared clonotypes between healthy human individuals. Samples underwent the assay at deep level. The data were produced by immunoSEQ multiplex PCR, yet TCRdb's version contains in-frame clones alone and is incomplete. The table lists millions of clones, 80% to 95% of them singletons. This clone occurred a few times. Germline V lookup: CDR1 SGHTA, CDR2 FQGTGA. The CDR3 is 15 amino acids. V lost 2 bases to trimming and J lost 1 base, with 11 bases between them. This sequence joins TRBV7-3 and TRBJ1-1; D unresolved. The sequenced sample consisted of naive CD4+ T cells from PBMCs. As to subset: CD45RA+ positively selected. This clonotype originated in a man aged 18 to 30 in good health. Some clones in this sample may be carry-over from other donors' samples. CDR3 sequence reads: CASSLLRQANTEAFF. The DNA for the CDR3 is TGTGCCAGCAGCTTACTCCGGCAGGCGAACACTGAAGCTTTCTTT.